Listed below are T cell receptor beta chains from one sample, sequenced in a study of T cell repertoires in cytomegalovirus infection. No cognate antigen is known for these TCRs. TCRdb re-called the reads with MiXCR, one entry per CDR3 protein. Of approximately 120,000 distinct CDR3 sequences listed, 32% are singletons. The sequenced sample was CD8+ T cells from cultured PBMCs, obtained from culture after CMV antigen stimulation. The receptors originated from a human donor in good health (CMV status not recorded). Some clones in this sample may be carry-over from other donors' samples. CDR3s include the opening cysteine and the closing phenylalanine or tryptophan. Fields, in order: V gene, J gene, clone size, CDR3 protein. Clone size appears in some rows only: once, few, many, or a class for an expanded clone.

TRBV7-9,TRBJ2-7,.,CASSLSGYEQYF
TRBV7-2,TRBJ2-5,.,CASSARGLAVGETQYF
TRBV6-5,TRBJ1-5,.,CASSRGQGDTQPQHF
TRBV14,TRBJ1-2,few,CASSRTQGFLSGYTF
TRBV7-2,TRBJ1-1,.,CASSFSDHGSTEAFF
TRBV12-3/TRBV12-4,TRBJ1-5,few,CASSPWDIYGPMAGNQPQHF
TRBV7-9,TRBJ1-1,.,CASSQDVQGDNTEAFF
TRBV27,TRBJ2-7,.,CASSLLAGGQEQYF
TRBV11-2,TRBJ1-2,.,CASSSAFGQLNYGYTF
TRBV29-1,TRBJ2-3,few,CSVEQGGTDTQYF
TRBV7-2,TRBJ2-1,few,CASSSPSTSGGFWFF
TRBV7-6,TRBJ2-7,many,CASSSMASGQGGYEQYF
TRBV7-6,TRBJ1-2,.,CASSLTGTNYGYTF
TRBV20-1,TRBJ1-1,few,CSASLQFEAFF
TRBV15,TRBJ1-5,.,CATSRAGLNQPQHF
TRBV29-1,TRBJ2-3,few,CSVPLTGYETDTQYF
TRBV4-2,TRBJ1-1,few,CASSQAWERGTEAFF
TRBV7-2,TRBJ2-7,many,CASSLGGQPYEQYF
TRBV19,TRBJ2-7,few,CASSMGQTYEQYF
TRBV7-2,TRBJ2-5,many,CASSPGTSGGGQETQYF
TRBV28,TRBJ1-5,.,CASSVVGQALPRDQPQHF
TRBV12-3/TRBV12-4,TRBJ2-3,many,CASSVTQVYESTDTQYF
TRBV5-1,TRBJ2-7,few,CASSFSTRSSYEQYF
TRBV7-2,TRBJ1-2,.,CASSLLGNPYGYTF
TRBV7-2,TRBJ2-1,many,CASSFGQGAFGEQFF
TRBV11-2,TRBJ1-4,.,CASSLEHPGQELLQLFF
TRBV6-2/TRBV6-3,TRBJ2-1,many,CASSSSWGADNEQFF
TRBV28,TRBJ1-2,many,CASSNYGYTF
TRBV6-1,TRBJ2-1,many,CASSSGLASGDLNNEQFF
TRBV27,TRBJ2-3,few,CASSPGTPLTDTQYF
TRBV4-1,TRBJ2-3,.,CASSQVGLAGGRTDTQYF
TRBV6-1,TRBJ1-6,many,CASSPGGGTYNSPLHF
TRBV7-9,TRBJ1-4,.,CASSLSLLGANEKLFF
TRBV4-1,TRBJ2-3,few,CASSQEWGTVSTDTQYF
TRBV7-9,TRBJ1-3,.,CASSPNLGSTGNTIYF
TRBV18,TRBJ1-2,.,CASSPDGPYGYTF
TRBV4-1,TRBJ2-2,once,CASSPTNPDRDELFF
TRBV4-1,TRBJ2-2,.,CASSQEAPGAGGELFF
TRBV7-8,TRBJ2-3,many,CASSSPTSGGTPATDTQYF
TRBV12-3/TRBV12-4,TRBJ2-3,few,CASGVSADTQYF
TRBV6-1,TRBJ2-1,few,CASSEVRAVNEQFF
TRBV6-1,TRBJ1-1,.,CATEEAFF
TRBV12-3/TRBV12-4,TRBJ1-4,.,CASSSSQGDFATNEKLFF
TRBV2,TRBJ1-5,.,CASSEGRRLRGYSNQPQHF
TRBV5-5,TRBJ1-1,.,CASSLVDTEAFF
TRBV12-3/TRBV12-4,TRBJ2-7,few,CASSVVTYEQYF
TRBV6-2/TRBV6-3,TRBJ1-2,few,CASSSADIEVGGYTF
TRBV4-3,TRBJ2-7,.,CASSQDWSGLAGVYEQYF
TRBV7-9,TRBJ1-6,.,CASSPPARGSPLHF
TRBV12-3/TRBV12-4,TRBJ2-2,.,CATPTRAANTGELFF
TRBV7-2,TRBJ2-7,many,CASSVPLKPTDPRGPYEQYF
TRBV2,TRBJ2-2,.,CASSGGPGELFF
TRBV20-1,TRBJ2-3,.,CSARDQGYGWTDTQYF
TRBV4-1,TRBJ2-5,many,CASSPEGQGRETQYF